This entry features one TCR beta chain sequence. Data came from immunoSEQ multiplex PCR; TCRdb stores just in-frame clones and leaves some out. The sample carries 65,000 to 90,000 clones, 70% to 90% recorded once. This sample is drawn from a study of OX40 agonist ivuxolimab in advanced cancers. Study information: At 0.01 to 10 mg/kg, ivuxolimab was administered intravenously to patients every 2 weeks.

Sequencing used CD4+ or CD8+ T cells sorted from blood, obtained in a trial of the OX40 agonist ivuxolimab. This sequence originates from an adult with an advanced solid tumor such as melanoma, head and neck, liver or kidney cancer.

CDR3 sequence (DNA): TGTGCCAGCAGCTTCCAAGGGACAGATACGCAGTATTTT. Amino acids: CASSFQGTDTQYF. This chain uses TRBV7-8 with TRBJ2-3; D gene uncertain. The CDR3 is 13 residues long. CDR1 and CDR2 from the germline V gene are SGHVS and FQNEAQ. The V end lost 3 bases, the J end lost 3 bases, and 7 bases lay between the germline ends.